This TCR beta chain was identified in a study of cytomegalovirus exposure and HLA in healthy donors. Study-level results: Researchers reported that three CMV-associated chains were confirmed in vitro as CMV antigen-specific. It was about 180 TCR beta chains that were listed as cytomegalovirus-associated. Reportedly, cytomegalovirus status was diagnosed with high sensitivity and specificity.

Clones were sequenced by immunoSEQ multiplex PCR, and TCRdb holds only the in-frame ones, with some missing. The repertoire holds roughly 63,000 clones, with around 92% as singletons. Concerning this clone itself: Its specificity is unknown.

Sequencing was carried out using PBMCs. This TCR came from a woman aged 18-29 years in good health and CMV-seronegative.

The CDR3 nucleotides read TGTGCCAGCAGTGAGGTGGGCTCCTCGTGGGAGACCCAGTACTTC. It encodes CASSEVGSSWETQYF. This chain joins TRBV6-1 and TRBJ2-5; no reliable D call. This CDR3 is built from 15 residues. Germline V lookup: CDR1 MNHNS, CDR2 SASEGT. V lost 3 bases and J lost 5, with 16 bases in between.